This entry describes one T cell receptor (beta chain). Looked up from germline, CDR1 is LNHNV and CDR2 is YYDKDF (reference sequence). The CDR3 totals 13 residues. The ends were cut back, 0 bases at V and 7 bases at J, with 6 bases in the middle. These data originate in a study of T cell responses to AZD1222 COVID-19 vaccine. The wider study: Second-dose intervals near 4 or 12 weeks were combined.

Profiled with immunoSEQ multiplex PCR; TCRdb holds only in-frame clones, not every one. The sample includes about 140,000 clones, around 93% seen only once; the top ten take around 2.8%. The V call is TRBV15, the J call TRBJ1-4, with no clear D. The sequence was obtained from an adult in good health. Sequences were derived from peripheral blood, sampled on day 0 of AZD1222 vaccination. The CDR3 nucleotides are TGTGCCACCAGCAGAGATACCAGTGAAAAACTGTTTTTT. Translation: CATSRDTSEKLFF.